These 28 T cell receptor beta chains came from one sample sequenced in a study of human T cells and chemical hapten exposure. The time point is: pre-sensitization, week 0. Treatment meaning: therapeutic diphenylcyclopropenone sensitization with weekly scalp DPC. TCRdb itself ran the RACE reads through MiXCR, one entry per CDR3 protein. This table holds 240,000 or so distinct CDR3 sequences, about 8.6% found once. Source: whole blood, taken in connection with sensitization to the hapten diphenylcyclopropenone (DPC). The receptors shown here come from a woman aged 40 to 50 with alopecia areata. Some clones in this sample may be carry-over from other donors' samples.

This clonotype has a handful of counts. The chain combines TRBV12-3 or TRBV12-4 with TRBJ2-7; the match to TRBD1 covers 10 bases. The CDR3 sequence is 14 residues long. Unmatched junction bases numbered 7, after V lost 5 bases and J lost 6 bases. CDR3 residues: CASSRDRGPSEQYF. CDR3 sequence (DNA): TGTGCCAGCAGTCGGGACAGGGGCCCCTCCGAGCAGTACTTC.

The chain is built from TRBV7-2 and TRBJ2-1; D possibly uses TRBD1 or TRBD2 (5 bases each). Germline V gives CDR1 SGHTA, CDR2 FQGNSA. The V end lost 7 bases, the J end lost 4 bases, and 17 bases lay between the germline ends. This CDR3 comprises 15 residues. The CDR3 reads CASTRTRGAYNEQFF. As DNA, the CDR3 is TGTGCCAGCACCAGAACTAGGGGAGCTTACAATGAGCAGTTCTTC.

The chain combines TRBV30 with TRBJ1-2, with a possible D match to TRBD1 (5 bases). V gave up 7 bases and J gave up 8 bases, with 20 bases separating them. CDR1 GTSNPN and CDR2 SVGIG come from the germline V gene (reference sequence). The CDR3 consists of 13 residues. CDR3 DNA: TGTGCCTCACACGCCCAGGGTCTGGGAGGCTACACCTTC. Protein sequence: CASHAQGLGGYTF.

There are many counts of this clonotype. The genes are TRBV4-3 and TRBJ2-1, with 7 bases identical to TRBD1. The CDR3 length is 16 residues. Germline CDR1 is LGHNA and CDR2 is YSLEER. V shed 4 bases and J 0 bases; nucleotides not matched to a gene: 6. The CDR3 sequence: CASSPQTGSSYNEQFF. The CDR3 coding sequence is TGCGCCAGCAGCCCCCAGACAGGGAGCTCCTACAATGAGCAGTTCTTC.

The chain carries TRBV5-6 and TRBJ2-3; D not resolved. The CDR3 loop spans 13 amino acids. The germline CDR1 and CDR2 sequences are SGHDT and YYEEEE. Trimming removed 4 bases at V and 4 bases at J, with 10 bases between. The CDR3 bases are TGTGCCAGCAGCGTCCCCGTCCCAGATACGCAGTATTTT. Translated: CASSVPVPDTQYF.

The chain uses TRBV10-3 and TRBJ2-1; the D is unclear. V lost 0 bases to trimming and J lost 5 bases, with 2 bases between them. Germline lookup yields CDR1 ENHRY and CDR2 SYGVKD. The CDR3 runs 12 residues. In nucleotides, the CDR3 is TGTGCCATCAGTGAGTCCCACAATGAGCAGTTCTTC. Encoded protein: CAISESHNEQFF.

This clonotype occurred a few times. This chain connects TRBV5-1 to TRBJ2-1; TRBD2 aligns across 10 bases. The length of the CDR3 is 14 residues. V lost 5 bases, J lost 3 bases, and 2 bases stayed unmatched. Per the germline V gene, CDR1 is SGHRS and CDR2 is YFSETQ. CDR3 protein: CASRGTSDYNEQFF. The CDR3, as DNA: TGCGCCAGCAGGGGGACTAGCGACTACAATGAGCAGTTCTTC.

V and J are TRBV27 and TRBJ1-5; a weak D match, TRBD1 (5 bases). The CDR3 runs 16 residues. CDR1 is MNHEY, CDR2 SMNVEV, per germline (reference sequence). The V end lost 5 bases, the J end lost 4 bases, and 18 bases lay between the germline ends. CDR3 bases: TGTGCCAGCAGTCCCATCGAGGGTCGGGGGAATCAGCCCCAGCATTTT. It encodes CASSPIEGRGNQPQHF.

The rearrangement uses TRBV9 and TRBJ2-3; TRBD2 matches at 11 bases. This CDR3 is 16 amino acids long. From germline, CDR1 is SGDLS and CDR2 YYNGEE. V shed 2 bases and J 7 bases; nucleotides not matched to a gene: 9. The CDR3 sequence: CASSVGSGRAGYTQYF. CDR3 DNA: TGTGCCAGCAGCGTCGGTAGCGGGAGGGCCGGATATACGCAGTATTTT.

V and J are TRBV7-9 and TRBJ1-1; D remains unclear. In germline, CDR1 is SEHNR, CDR2 FQNEAQ (reference sequence). Trimming left V 4 bases short and J 2 bases short, with 11 bases between. This CDR3 is built from 14 residues. The CDR3 DNA reads TGTGCCAGCAGCTCTTTAGGCAGCAACACTGAAGCTTTCTTT. Its protein product is CASSSLGSNTEAFF.

The chain links TRBV7-2 to TRBJ2-2; D not resolved. The CDR3 runs to 15 residues. Trimming cost V 2 bases and J 2 bases, with 9 bases left between them. The germline CDR1 and CDR2 sequences are SGHTA and FQGNSA. CDR3 loop: CASSLPTSNTGELFF. The CDR3 coding sequence is TGTGCCAGCAGCTTACCGACGTCAAACACCGGGGAGCTGTTTTTT.

This clonotype has just a few counts. This rearrangement joins TRBV5-1 to TRBJ2-7; D gene ambiguous. Trimming cost V 0 bases and J 0 bases, with 13 bases left between them. The germline V gene has CDR1 SGHRS and CDR2 YFSETQ. The CDR3 runs 16 residues. This chain's CDR3 is CASSLAQVRFSYEQYF. Written as DNA, the CDR3 is TGCGCCAGCAGCTTGGCCCAAGTGAGATTCTCCTACGAGCAGTACTTC. Together with reference TRBV5-1 and TRBJ2-7, the CDR3 gives the full variable domain: KAGVTQTPRYLIKTRGQQVTLSCSPISGHRSVSWYQQTPGQGLQFLFEYFSETQRNKGNFPGRFSGRQFSNSRSEMNVSTLELGDSALYLCASSLAQVRFSYEQYFGPGTRLTVT.

This clonotype came up many times. CDR3 sequence (DNA): TGTGCCAGCAGCTTAGCCCCAACAGGAGAGCAGTTCTTC. The encoded protein is CASSLAPTGEQFF. The chain carries TRBV7-9 and TRBJ2-1, with D possibly being TRBD1 (5 bases). Trimming left V 0 bases short and J 10 bases short, with 10 bases between. This CDR3 is built from 13 residues. The germline CDR1 and CDR2 sequences are SEHNR and FQNEAQ (reference sequence).

In this sample, this clonotype turned up a few times. The chain carries TRBV7-8 and TRBJ2-7; 9 positions match TRBD2. Germline CDR1 reads SGHVS; CDR2 reads FQNEAQ. The J segment lost 6 bases and the V segment lost 0 bases, leaving 6 bases of the junction unmatched. The CDR3 extends over 15 amino acids. CDR3 sequence (DNA): TGTGCCAGCAGCTTAGCTAGCGGGAGAGCGGGCGAGCAGTACTTC. As protein: CASSLASGRAGEQYF.

The chain combines TRBV28 with TRBJ1-4; the D gene is possibly TRBD1 (5 bases). The length of the CDR3 is 13 residues. The V end was cut by 8 bases, the J end by 8 bases, with 15 bases between. CDR1 is MDHEN and CDR2 is SYDVKM in the germline V gene. CDR3 sequence: CASLPPGKEKLFF. CDR3 DNA: TGTGCCAGCCTTCCCCCAGGGAAAGAAAAACTGTTTTTT.

The chain links TRBV6-6 to TRBJ2-1; no definite D call. The CDR3 sequence is 14 residues long. The germline CDR1 and CDR2 sequences are MNHNY and SVGAGI (reference sequence). The V end was cut by 5 bases, the J end by 9 bases, with 17 bases between. The CDR3 region is CASSPLPHHSEQFF. The CDR3 DNA reads TGTGCCAGCAGTCCCTTGCCCCACCACAGTGAGCAGTTCTTC.

The chain recombines TRBV24-1 with TRBJ2-5; D perhaps matches TRBD1 (6 bases). Germline loops: CDR1 KGHDR, CDR2 SFDVKD. Trimming cost V 3 bases and J 4 bases, with 14 bases left between them. There are 15 residues in the CDR3. The CDR3 region has the DNA TGTGCCACCAGTGATCCCGGGACAAGAGGAGAGACCCAGTACTTC. As protein: CATSDPGTRGETQYF.

The CDR3 region is CATGDTLNTEAFF. Here the CDR3 DNA reads TGTGCCACCGGAGACACGCTAAACACTGAAGCTTTCTTT. The rearrangement links TRBV24-1 to TRBJ1-1; D ambiguous. Trimming left V 9 bases short and J 2 bases short, with 12 bases between. The length of the CDR3 is 13 residues. The germline V gene encodes CDR1 KGHDR and CDR2 SFDVKD.

This clonotype appeared a few times. The chain has TRBV20-1 and TRBJ2-7; D possibly corresponds to TRBD2 (5 bases). The CDR3 sequence is 12 residues long. CDR1 DFQATT and CDR2 SNEGSKA come from the germline V gene (reference sequence). The V and J ends lost 3 bases and 0 bases respectively, with 6 bases between them. The CDR3 DNA follows: TGCAGTGCTAGTGGGAGCTCCTACGAGCAGTACTTC. Translation gives CSASGSSYEQYF.

There are many counts of this clonotype. The chain employs TRBV12-3 or TRBV12-4 and TRBJ2-2; TRBD2 matches at 9 bases. The CDR3 consists of 15 residues. V dropped 8 bases and J dropped 4; count of bases not matched to a gene: 8. This CDR3 is CASGISGSRTGELFF. In DNA, the CDR3 is TGTGCCAGCGGGATTAGCGGGAGCCGCACCGGGGAGCTGTTTTTT.

In its sample, this clonotype was seen a few times. The chain links TRBV12-3 or TRBV12-4 to TRBJ2-2; 9 nucleotides align to TRBD2. V was clipped by 3 bases and J by 8 bases; unmatched bases: 4. This CDR3 has 14 amino acids. CDR3 coding DNA: TGTGCCAGCAGTTTTCTAGCGGGATCAGGGGAGCTGTTTTTT. It specifies CASSFLAGSGELFF.

V gene TRBV27 combines with J gene TRBJ2-1, with TRBD1 as a possible D gene (8 bases). Trimming stripped 3 bases from V and 5 bases from J, with 14 bases between. The CDR3 spans 15 residues. Germline V gene data show CDR1 as MNHEY and CDR2 as SMNVEV (reference sequence). The CDR3 protein is CASSFDRGGDNEQFF. CDR3 coding DNA: TGTGCCAGCAGTTTCGACAGGGGAGGGGACAATGAGCAGTTCTTC.

The chain carries TRBV28 and TRBJ1-2; no clear D gene. The CDR3 totals 12 residues. The V gene's germline CDR1 is MDHEN and CDR2 SYDVKM. Between the trimmed V and J ends, which lost 5 bases and 4 bases, there was a span of 8 bases. CDR3 residues: CASSRQLYGYTF. As DNA, the CDR3 is TGTGCCAGCAGTCGGCAGCTCTATGGCTACACCTTC.

This clonotype was seen only a few times. The chain combines TRBV24-1 with TRBJ2-1; maybe TRBD1 (5 bases). V lost 3 bases and J 9 bases, leaving 11 bases between the germline ends. The CDR3 spans 13 residues. CDR1 and CDR2 (germline): KGHDR, SFDVKD. CDR3 region: CATSDGRVSEQFF. The CDR3 DNA follows: TGTGCCACCAGTGATGGCAGGGTGAGTGAGCAGTTCTTC.

J is TRBJ1-4 and V is TRBV7-8; TRBD1 is a possible D gene (5 bases). Per the germline V gene, CDR1 is SGHVS and CDR2 is FQNEAQ. The CDR3 extends over 15 amino acids. Trimming left V 4 bases short and J 7 bases short, with 16 bases between. The CDR3 is CASSSGLSRGEKLFF. DNA of the CDR3: TGTGCCAGCAGCTCAGGACTTTCTAGGGGTGAAAAACTGTTTTTT.

This clonotype appeared many times. This chain uses TRBV24-1 with TRBJ2-2, with D hard to call. Germline CDR1 and CDR2: KGHDR and SFDVKD. Trimming removed 6 bases at V and 0 bases at J, with 4 bases between. This CDR3 comprises 13 residues. The CDR3 protein is CATSFPNTGELFF. The CDR3 DNA follows: TGTGCCACCAGTTTCCCGAACACCGGGGAGCTGTTTTTT.

The J gene is TRBJ2-2, the V gene TRBV5-4; 7 bases match TRBD1. The CDR3 is 15 residues long. The V gene's germline CDR1 is SGHNT and CDR2 YYREEE (reference sequence). The ends lost 5 bases at V and 1 base at J; junction bases unmatched: 5. CDR3 protein: CASSFDRENTGELFF. The CDR3 bases are TGTGCCAGCAGTTTTGACAGGGAGAACACCGGGGAGCTGTTTTTT.

This chain joins TRBV20-1 and TRBJ1-5; TRBD1 agrees at 7 bases. V shed 7 bases and J 4 bases; nucleotides not matched to a gene: 7. The germline V gene has CDR1 DFQATT and CDR2 SNEGSKA (reference sequence). The CDR3 runs to 13 residues. The CDR3 loop is CSGRDSYNQPQHF. CDR3 nucleotide sequence: TGCAGTGGGAGGGACAGCTATAATCAGCCCCAGCATTTT.